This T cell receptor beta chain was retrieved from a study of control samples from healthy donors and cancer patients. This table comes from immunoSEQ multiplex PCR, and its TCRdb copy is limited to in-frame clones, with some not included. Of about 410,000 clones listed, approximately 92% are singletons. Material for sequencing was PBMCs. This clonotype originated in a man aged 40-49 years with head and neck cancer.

The CDR3 DNA reads as TGTGCCAGCAGCATCGGACAGGGGGGCCCTGGAAACACCATATATTTT. It yields the protein CASSIGQGGPGNTIYF. This rearrangement joins TRBV7-8 to TRBJ1-3; 10 bases match TRBD1. Trimming cost V 5 bases and J 2 bases; bases outside gene matches: 6. The germline V gene encodes CDR1 SGHVS and CDR2 FQNEAQ. CDR3 size: 16 residues.